A selection of T cell receptor beta chains follows, all from one sample in a study of naive and memory T cell subsets. Using its own MiXCR run on the UMI-ligation and nested PCR reads, TCRdb lists one record per CDR3 protein. The profile shows roughly 100,000 distinct CDR3 sequences, approximately 10% of them singletons. Sequenced material: naive CD4+ T cells from blood. These receptor sequences come from a human donor in good health. The CDR3 runs from the conserved cysteine through the conserved F or W. The D gene is left open where the match is weak. A row's size may be missing; if present it is once, few, many or a size class.

CAISERSGSMNEQFF,TRBJ2-1,TRBD2,TRBV10-3,NA
CASSLARSVADTQYF,TRBJ2-3,NA,TRBV7-2,many
CASRQSRDLINTEAFF,TRBJ1-1,NA,TRBV7-2,few
CSARRGQLDTEAFF,TRBJ1-1,TRBD1,TRBV20-1,NA
CASRTHEQYF,TRBJ2-7,NA,TRBV14,few
CASSSTSHRADIQYF,TRBJ2-4,NA,TRBV7-8,few
CATSRDHGDGTQYF,TRBJ2-5,NA,TRBV15,many
CASSAPHDRNQPQHF,TRBJ1-5,NA,TRBV6-6,NA
CASSPDSGVSTDTQYF,TRBJ2-3,TRBD2,TRBV18,many
CASSLEKTGDEQYF,TRBJ2-7,NA,TRBV5-4,many
CASSLSGAGGTGELFF,TRBJ2-2,TRBD2,TRBV7-3,many
CASSLVPLSSGANVLTF,TRBJ2-6,NA,TRBV7-2,few
CASSLTGTYNEQFF,TRBJ2-1,NA,TRBV12-3/TRBV12-4,many
CASSQGTAGEQYF,TRBJ2-7,NA,TRBV14,NA
CASRRQGNNSPLHF,TRBJ1-6,TRBD1,TRBV7-2,few
CASSHTNSDYYTF,TRBJ1-2,NA,TRBV3-1,NA
CSVADRRTDTQYF,TRBJ2-3,NA,TRBV29-1,many
CASSFVSGTGPYEQYF,TRBJ2-7,TRBD1,TRBV6-2/TRBV6-3,NA
CASSRAGANVLTF,TRBJ2-6,NA,TRBV4-3,few
CASSLVEYTQYF,TRBJ2-3,NA,TRBV7-2,many
CASREGGSETQYF,TRBJ2-5,NA,TRBV28,few
CASSLSIPNTGELFF,TRBJ2-2,NA,TRBV5-5,NA
CASSYEAGPSGGQETQYF,TRBJ2-5,TRBD2,TRBV6-5,NA
CASSPGGLAALYEQYF,TRBJ2-7,TRBD2,TRBV12-3/TRBV12-4,NA
CSARQGLDTEAFF,TRBJ1-1,TRBD1,TRBV29-1,many
CASSWRVNQPQHF,TRBJ1-5,NA,TRBV6-2/TRBV6-3,NA
CSASTQGRGRGYEQYF,TRBJ2-7,TRBD2,TRBV20-1,few
CASSVTSGSGHEQFF,TRBJ2-1,TRBD2,TRBV7-3,NA
CASSGFGGNQPQHF,TRBJ1-5,NA,TRBV25-1,NA
CAWSTTSGGLRETQYF,TRBJ2-5,TRBD2,TRBV30,NA
CSVRTGTGVETQYF,TRBJ2-5,TRBD1,TRBV29-1,NA
CATRKSEDTEAFF,TRBJ1-1,NA,TRBV24-1,NA
CSVDPGGGQTQYF,TRBJ2-5,TRBD2,TRBV29-1,NA
CASSLSPGSGTGELFF,TRBJ2-2,NA,TRBV11-2,NA
CASSPGQGGTQYF,TRBJ2-5,TRBD1,TRBV7-3,few
CASMQVYGYTF,TRBJ1-2,NA,TRBV12-3/TRBV12-4,few
CSGGLNTEAFF,TRBJ1-1,NA,TRBV29-1,NA
CASSFGGVSPLHF,TRBJ1-6,NA,TRBV7-2,NA
CASSIGGYEQYF,TRBJ2-7,NA,TRBV19,many
CASSADSRSPLHF,TRBJ1-6,NA,TRBV5-1,few
CASSQDHRLAGDRDTQYF,TRBJ2-3,TRBD2,TRBV14,few
CASTETGANTEAFF,TRBJ1-1,TRBD1,TRBV6-4,few
CASKGEGVKAQHF,TRBJ1-5,NA,TRBV19,few
CASSQQQVAEQYF,TRBJ2-7,NA,TRBV4-2,few
CASSLRGGSGLLSYEQYF,TRBJ2-7,NA,TRBV6-6,many
CSAQPGGYQPQHF,TRBJ1-5,TRBD1,TRBV20-1,many
CASSFDTKGYGYTF,TRBJ1-2,NA,TRBV12-3/TRBV12-4,NA
CASSQGRDTAYGYTF,TRBJ1-2,NA,TRBV4-1,NA
CASSYPPSGTDTQYF,TRBJ2-3,NA,TRBV6-2/TRBV6-3,few
CASSFGRGEVSNQPQHF,TRBJ1-5,TRBD1,TRBV7-9,many
CSARGQGARAGQPQHF,TRBJ1-5,TRBD1,TRBV20-1,few
CASSLEVDRETQYF,TRBJ2-5,NA,TRBV7-9,few
CASSYRTDQSDTQYF,TRBJ2-3,NA,TRBV11-1,NA
CASSSFGTEAFF,TRBJ1-1,NA,TRBV2,NA
CASGYASGQYNEQFF,TRBJ2-1,NA,TRBV9,NA
CSVVTSLNTEAFF,TRBJ1-1,NA,TRBV29-1,few
CASSPLESGANVLTF,TRBJ2-6,NA,TRBV18,many